This entry concerns a single TCR beta chain. In germline, CDR1 is KGHSH, CDR2 LQKENI. The CDR3 has 15 residues. The ends were cut back, 0 bases at V and 2 bases at J, with 9 bases in the middle. Survey-level immunoSEQ sequencing profiled the TCR beta repertoire. Method: immunoSEQ multiplex PCR; TCRdb's copy keeps in-frame clones and lacks some. This sample yields approximately 50,000 clones, of which about 92% are seen a single time; roughly 10% belongs to the top ten. The clonotype was recovered from a man aged 35 to 55 with rheumatoid arthritis. V usage is TRBV18 and J usage is TRBJ2-3; D remains unclear. Sequenced: PBMCs. CDR3 in DNA: TGTGCCAGCTCACCACCGTCCCTTGACACAGATACGCAGTATTTT. The encoded protein is CASSPPSLDTDTQYF.